The T cell receptor beta chain under discussion was sequenced for a study of metastatic and nonmetastatic thyroid tumors. All patients reached thyroid surgery having received no treatment beforehand. TCRdb reprocessed the PCR reads via MiXCR. The sample includes over 9,000 clones, less than 50% seen only once; the top ten take 15% to 20%. CDR1 and CDR2 from the germline V gene are LGHNA and YSLEER. V was trimmed by 0 bases and J by 0 bases, leaving 11 bases between them. The CDR3 is made up of 17 amino acids. What was sequenced was tumor tissue. The chain has TRBV4-3 and TRBJ1-4; D is uncertain. This receptor was obtained from a female donor with papillary thyroid cancer or a benign thyroid nodule (not recorded which). Some clones in this sample may be carry-over from other donors' samples. CDR3 region: CASSQDGQSATNEKLFF. CDR3 coding DNA: TGCGCCAGCAGCCAAGATGGGCAGAGTGCAACTAATGAAAAACTGTTTTTT.